The rows below give T cell receptor beta chains drawn from one sample of a study of identical twins. TCRdb itself ran the 5' RACE reads through MiXCR, one entry per CDR3 protein. The sample records approximately 1.8 million distinct CDR3 sequences, around 33% being singletons. The sample was cord blood. The receptors were gathered from a newborn girl in good health. CDR3s include the opening cysteine and the closing phenylalanine or tryptophan. Clone size is not always given. Where it is, it says once, few, many or a class for expanded clones.

NA,TRBV10-2,CASSGTPEAYGYTF
many,TRBV4-2,CASSQNRGNYGYTF
NA,TRBV28,CASSPLGTSPYEQYF
NA,TRBV6-6,CASSSGLAGSGTQYF
NA,TRBV20-1,CSARDWSGASTEAFF
NA,TRBV12-5,CASAMTGGNQPQHF
NA,TRBV7-2,CASSAGQPSSADTQYF
few,TRBV24-1,CATSGLAGNNEQFF
NA,TRBV9,CASSTQNFLVQARNEQFF
NA,TRBV11-2,CAGSSILRGRTDTQYF
NA,TRBV7-9,CASSFGGTAYEQYF
NA,TRBV20-1,CSARESLNTEAFF
NA,TRBV9,CACSAPGLGEEQFF
NA,TRBV20-1,CSARQGFKNTIYF
NA,TRBV18,CASSPLGQNTEAFF
once,TRBV4-1,CASSSLGRPETQYF
few,TRBV20-1,CSLGGGVHNEQYF
NA,TRBV27,CASSYQGTSQPQHF
few,TRBV6-2/TRBV6-3,CASSRRRQGYGYTF
NA,TRBV9,CASSVGVRDVEKLFF
few,TRBV6-1,CASSDYPRTGHSPLHF
many,TRBV27,CASSLAPDTYEQYF
few,TRBV20-1,CSARGDNRREQYF
NA,TRBV11-2,CASHSGSGSYNEQFF
few,TRBV24-1,CATSDPGTSVNNEQFF
many,TRBV11-2,CASRAIRASLQETQYF
few,TRBV27,CASRPHYSGGYTF
NA,TRBV20-1,CSARRASNTDTQYF
few,TRBV6-1,CASSELTGRAQPQHF
few,TRBV7-9,CASFVPAPQRNEQFF
NA,TRBV6-5,CASIADTEAFF
NA,TRBV20-1,CSARPWDTPSYEQYF
NA,TRBV20-1,CSATDRGGYEQYF
NA,TRBV25-1,CASTVLAGEETQYF
NA,TRBV24-1,CATSDRTSWSQETQYF
few,TRBV9,CASSPWTGERSIQYF
NA,TRBV21-1,CASSKNGRDSDNSPLHF
NA,TRBV11-2,CASSLGAGGPIDEQFF
NA,TRBV5-1,CASSLGGSHLGNEQFF
many,TRBV27,CASSLAGFTYEQYF
NA,TRBV29-1,CSVVWLAGAYEQFF
NA,TRBV10-3,CAAQGMNTEAFF
few,TRBV20-1,CSARRSASGQDTQYF
few,TRBV5-1,CASSFVPGSQETQYF
NA,TRBV25-1,CASSLGPSGSRGTDTQYF
many,TRBV5-1,CASSLTSGGFYEQYF
NA,TRBV28,CASSLISRGRYNQPQHF
NA,TRBV10-2,CASSFSGGLTDTQYF
NA,TRBV3-1,CASSQGVGIQYF
once,TRBV29-1,CSPPHQQVTEAFF
few,TRBV5-1,CASTPSNGGRGASRNNEQFF
NA,TRBV14,CASSQVSGGGEAFF
few,TRBV12-3/TRBV12-4,CASSQGQGRRSEQYF
few,TRBV18,CASSPWWRGRADYGYTF
few,TRBV7-2,CASSLPAGVNNEQFF